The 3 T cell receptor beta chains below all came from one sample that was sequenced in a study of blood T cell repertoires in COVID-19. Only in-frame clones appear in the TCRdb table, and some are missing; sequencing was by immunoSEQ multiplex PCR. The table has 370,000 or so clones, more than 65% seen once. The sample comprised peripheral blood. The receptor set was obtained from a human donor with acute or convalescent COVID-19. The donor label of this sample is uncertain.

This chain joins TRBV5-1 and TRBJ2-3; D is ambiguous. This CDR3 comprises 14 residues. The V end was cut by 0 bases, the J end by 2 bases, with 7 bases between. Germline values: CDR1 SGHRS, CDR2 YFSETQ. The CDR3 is CASSLGQFTDTQYF. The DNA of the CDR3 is TGCGCCAGCAGCTTGGGGCAGTTCACAGATACGCAGTATTTT.

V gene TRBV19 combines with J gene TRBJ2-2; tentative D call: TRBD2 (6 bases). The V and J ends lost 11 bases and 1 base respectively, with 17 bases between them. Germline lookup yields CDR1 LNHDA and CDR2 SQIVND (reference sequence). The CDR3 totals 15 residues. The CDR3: CASTRGAGNTGELFF. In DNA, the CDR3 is TGTGCCTCCACACGCGGGGCAGGGAACACCGGGGAGCTGTTTTTT.

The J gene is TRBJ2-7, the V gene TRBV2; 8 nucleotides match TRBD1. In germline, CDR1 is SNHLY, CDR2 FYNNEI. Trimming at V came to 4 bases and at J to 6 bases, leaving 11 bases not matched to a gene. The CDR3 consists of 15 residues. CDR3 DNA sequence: TGTGCCAGCAGTGCTCCCGGGACAGGTAACCTCGAGCAGTACTTC. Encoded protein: CASSAPGTGNLEQYF.